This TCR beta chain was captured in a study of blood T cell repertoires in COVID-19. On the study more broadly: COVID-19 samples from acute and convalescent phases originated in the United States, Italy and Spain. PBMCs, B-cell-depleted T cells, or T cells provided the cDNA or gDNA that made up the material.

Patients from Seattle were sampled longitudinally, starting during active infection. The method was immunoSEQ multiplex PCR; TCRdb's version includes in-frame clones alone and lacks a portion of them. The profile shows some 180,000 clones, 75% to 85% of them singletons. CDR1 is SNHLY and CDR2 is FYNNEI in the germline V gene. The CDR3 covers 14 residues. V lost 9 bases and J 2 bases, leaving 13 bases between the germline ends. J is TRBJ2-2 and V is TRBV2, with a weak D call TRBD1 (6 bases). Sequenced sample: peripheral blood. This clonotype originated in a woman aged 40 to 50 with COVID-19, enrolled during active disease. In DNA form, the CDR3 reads TGTGCCAGTCGTACAGGGATCAACACCGGGGAGCTGTTTTTT. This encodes CASRTGINTGELFF.